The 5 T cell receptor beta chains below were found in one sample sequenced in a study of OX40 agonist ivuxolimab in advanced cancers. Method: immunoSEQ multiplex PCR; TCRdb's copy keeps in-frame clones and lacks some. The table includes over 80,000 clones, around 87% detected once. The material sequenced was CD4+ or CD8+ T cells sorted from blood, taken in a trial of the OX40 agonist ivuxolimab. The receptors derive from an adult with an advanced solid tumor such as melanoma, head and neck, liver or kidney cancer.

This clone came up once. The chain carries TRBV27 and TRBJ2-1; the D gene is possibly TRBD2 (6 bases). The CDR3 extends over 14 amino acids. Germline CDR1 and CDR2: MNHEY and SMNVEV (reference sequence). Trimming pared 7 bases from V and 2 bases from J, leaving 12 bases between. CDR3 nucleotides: TGTGCCAGCAACCTCCGGGGGACCTACAATGAGCAGTTCTTC. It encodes CASNLRGTYNEQFF.

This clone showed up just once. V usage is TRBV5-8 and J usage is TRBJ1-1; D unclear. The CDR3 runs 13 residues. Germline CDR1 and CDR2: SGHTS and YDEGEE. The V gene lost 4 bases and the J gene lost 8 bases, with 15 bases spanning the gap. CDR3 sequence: CASSKDSGAEAFF. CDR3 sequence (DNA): TGTGCCAGCAGCAAAGATTCGGGTGCCGAAGCTTTCTTT.

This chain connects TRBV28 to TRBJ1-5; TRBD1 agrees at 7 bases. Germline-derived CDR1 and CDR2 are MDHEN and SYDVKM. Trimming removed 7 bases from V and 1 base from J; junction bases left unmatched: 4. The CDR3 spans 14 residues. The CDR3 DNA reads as TGTGCCAGCATCGAGGGGGCGAGCAATCAGCCCCAGCATTTT. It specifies CASIEGASNQPQHF.

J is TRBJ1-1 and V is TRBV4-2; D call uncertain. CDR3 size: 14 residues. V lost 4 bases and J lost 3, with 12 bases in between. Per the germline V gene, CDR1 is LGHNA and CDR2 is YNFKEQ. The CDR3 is CASSREVGDTEAFF. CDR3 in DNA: TGTGCCAGCAGCCGGGAGGTCGGGGACACTGAAGCTTTCTTT.

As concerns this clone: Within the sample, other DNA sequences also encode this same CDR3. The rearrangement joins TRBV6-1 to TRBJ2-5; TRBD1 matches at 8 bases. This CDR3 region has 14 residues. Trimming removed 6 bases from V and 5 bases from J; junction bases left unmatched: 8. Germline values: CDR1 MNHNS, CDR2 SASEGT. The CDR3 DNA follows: TGTGCCAGCAGAAGACAGGGGTTGTCGGAGACCCAGTACTTC. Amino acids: CASRRQGLSETQYF.